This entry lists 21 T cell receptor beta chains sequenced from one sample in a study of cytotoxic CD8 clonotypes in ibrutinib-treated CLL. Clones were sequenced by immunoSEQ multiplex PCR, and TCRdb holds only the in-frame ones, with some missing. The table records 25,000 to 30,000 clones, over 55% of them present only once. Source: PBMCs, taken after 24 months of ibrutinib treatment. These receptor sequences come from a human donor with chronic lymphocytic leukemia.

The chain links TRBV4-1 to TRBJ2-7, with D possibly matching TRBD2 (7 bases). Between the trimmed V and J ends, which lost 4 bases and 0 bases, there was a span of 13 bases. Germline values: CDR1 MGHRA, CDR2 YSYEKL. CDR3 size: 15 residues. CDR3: CASSLVGGGSYEQYF. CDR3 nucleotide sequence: TGCGCCAGCAGCCTAGTAGGGGGGGGCTCCTACGAGCAGTACTTC.

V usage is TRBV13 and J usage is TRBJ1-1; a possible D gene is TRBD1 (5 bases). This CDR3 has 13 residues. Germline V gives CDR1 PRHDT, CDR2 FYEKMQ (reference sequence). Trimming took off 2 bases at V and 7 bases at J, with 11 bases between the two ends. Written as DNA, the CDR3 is TGTGCCAGCAGCTTATATTCCGGGGGTGAAGCTTTCTTT. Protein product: CASSLYSGGEAFF.

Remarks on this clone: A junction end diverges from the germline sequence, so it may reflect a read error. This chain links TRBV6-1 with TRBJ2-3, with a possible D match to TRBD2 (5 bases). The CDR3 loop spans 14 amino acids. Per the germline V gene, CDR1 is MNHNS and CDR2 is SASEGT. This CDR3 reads CASSQADMVDTQYF. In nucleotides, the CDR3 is TGTGCCAGCAGTCAAGCGGATATGGTAGATACGCAGTATTTT.

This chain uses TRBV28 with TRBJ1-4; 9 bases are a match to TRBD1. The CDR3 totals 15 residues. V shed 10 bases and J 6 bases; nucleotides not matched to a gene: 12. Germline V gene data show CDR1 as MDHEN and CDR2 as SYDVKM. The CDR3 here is CATTTGGDGDEKLFF. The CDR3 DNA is TGTGCCACCACAACAGGGGGCGATGGGGATGAAAAACTGTTTTTT.

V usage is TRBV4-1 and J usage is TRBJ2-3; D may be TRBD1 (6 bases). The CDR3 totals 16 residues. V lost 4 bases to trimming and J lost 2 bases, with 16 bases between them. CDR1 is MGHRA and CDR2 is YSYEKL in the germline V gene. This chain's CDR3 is CASSLTGTYNTDTQYF. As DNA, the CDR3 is TGCGCCAGCAGCCTAACAGGGACATATAACACAGATACGCAGTATTTT.

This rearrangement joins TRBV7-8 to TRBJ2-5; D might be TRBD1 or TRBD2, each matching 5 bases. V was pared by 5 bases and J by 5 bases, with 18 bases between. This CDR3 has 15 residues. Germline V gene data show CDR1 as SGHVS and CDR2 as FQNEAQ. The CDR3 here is CASSRRDPVRETQYF. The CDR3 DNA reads TGTGCCAGCAGCCGACGGGACCCAGTGCGGGAGACCCAGTACTTC.

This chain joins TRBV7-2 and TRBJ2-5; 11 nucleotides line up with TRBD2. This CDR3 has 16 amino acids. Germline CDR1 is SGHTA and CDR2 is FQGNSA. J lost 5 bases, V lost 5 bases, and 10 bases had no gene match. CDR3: CASSLGSGGGQETQYF. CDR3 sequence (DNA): TGTGCCAGCAGCCTAGGTAGCGGGGGGGGTCAGGAGACCCAGTACTTC.

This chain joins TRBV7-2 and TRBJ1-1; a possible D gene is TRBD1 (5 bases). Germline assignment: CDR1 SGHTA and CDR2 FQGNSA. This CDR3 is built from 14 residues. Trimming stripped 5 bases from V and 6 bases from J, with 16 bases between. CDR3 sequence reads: CASSPRRGRSEAFF. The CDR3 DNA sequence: TGTGCCAGCAGCCCCCGACGGGGGAGGTCTGAAGCTTTCTTT.

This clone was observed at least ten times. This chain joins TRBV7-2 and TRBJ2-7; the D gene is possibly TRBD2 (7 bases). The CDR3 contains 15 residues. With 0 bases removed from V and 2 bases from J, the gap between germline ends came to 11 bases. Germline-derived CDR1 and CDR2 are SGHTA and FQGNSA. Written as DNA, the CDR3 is TGTGCCAGCAGCTTAGCAGGGGGGGGAGCCTACGAGCAGTACTTC. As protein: CASSLAGGGAYEQYF.

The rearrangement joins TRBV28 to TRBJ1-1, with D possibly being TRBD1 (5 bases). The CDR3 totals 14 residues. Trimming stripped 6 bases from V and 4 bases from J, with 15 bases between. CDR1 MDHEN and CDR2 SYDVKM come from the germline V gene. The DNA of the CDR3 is TGTGCCAGCAGCTGGGGGAGGGCTAGCACTGAAGCTTTCTTT. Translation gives CASSWGRASTEAFF.

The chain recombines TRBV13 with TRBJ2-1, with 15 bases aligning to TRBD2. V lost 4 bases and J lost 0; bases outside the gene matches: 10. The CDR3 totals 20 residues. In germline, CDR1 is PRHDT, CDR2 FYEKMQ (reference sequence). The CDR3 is CASSSPPGLAGGSSYNEQFF. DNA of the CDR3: TGTGCCAGCAGCTCCCCTCCGGGACTAGCGGGGGGAAGCTCCTACAATGAGCAGTTCTTC.

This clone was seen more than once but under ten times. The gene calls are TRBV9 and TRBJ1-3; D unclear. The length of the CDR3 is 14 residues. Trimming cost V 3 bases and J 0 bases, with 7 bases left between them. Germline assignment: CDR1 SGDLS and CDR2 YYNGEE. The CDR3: CASSAGTSGNTIYF. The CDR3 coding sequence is TGTGCCAGCAGCGCCGGTACCTCTGGAAACACCATATATTTT.

The DNA of the CDR3 is TGTGCCAGCAGCTTGGGTCTAGCGGGGCGGGGTGAGCAGTTCTTC. Protein: CASSLGLAGRGEQFF. J is TRBJ2-1 and V is TRBV5-4, with TRBD2 identical over 9 bases. J lost 9 bases, V lost 0 bases, and 7 bases had no gene match. The CDR3 is made up of 15 amino acids. Germline CDR1 is SGHNT and CDR2 is YYREEE (reference sequence).

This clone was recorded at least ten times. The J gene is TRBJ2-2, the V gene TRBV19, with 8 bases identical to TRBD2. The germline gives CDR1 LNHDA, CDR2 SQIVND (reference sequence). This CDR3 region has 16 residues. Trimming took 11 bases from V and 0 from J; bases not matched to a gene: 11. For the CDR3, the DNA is TGTGCCGCGGCCGGGGGGGCCGGGGCGAACACCGGGGAGCTGTTTTTT. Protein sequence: CAAAGGAGANTGELFF. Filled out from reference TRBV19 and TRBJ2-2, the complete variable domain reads DGGITQSPKYLFRKEGQNVTLSCEQNLNHDAMYWYRQDPGQGLRLIYYSQIVNDFQKGDIAEGYSVSREKKESFPLTVTSAQKNPTAFYLCAAAGGAGANTGELFFGEGSRLTVL.

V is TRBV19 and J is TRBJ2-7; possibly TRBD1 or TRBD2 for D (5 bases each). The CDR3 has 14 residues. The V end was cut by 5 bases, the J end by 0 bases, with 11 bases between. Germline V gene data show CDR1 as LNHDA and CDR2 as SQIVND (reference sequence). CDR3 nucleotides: TGTGCCAGTAGTCTTCCGGGGACCTCCTACGAGCAGTACTTC. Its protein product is CASSLPGTSYEQYF.

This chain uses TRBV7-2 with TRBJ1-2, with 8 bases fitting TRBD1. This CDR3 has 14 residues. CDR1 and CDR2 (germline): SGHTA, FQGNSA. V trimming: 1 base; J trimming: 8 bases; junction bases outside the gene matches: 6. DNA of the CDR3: TGTGCCAGCAGCTTAGGCGGACAGGGCTGGGGCTACACCTTC. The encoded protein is CASSLGGQGWGYTF.

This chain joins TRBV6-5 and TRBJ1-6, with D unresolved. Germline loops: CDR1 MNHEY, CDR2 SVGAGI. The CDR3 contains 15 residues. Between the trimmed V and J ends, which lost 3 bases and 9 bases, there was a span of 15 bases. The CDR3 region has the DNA TGTGCCAGCAGTTATTCCGACACGGAGGGTTCACCCCTCCACTTT. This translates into CASSYSDTEGSPLHF.

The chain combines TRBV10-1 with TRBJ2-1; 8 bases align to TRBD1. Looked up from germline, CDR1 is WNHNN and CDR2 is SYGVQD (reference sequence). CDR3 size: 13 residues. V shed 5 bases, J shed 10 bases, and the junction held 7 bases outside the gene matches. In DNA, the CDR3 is TGCGCCAGCAGTCAGGGACAGGCGAGAGAGCAGTTCTTC. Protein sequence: CASSQGQAREQFF.

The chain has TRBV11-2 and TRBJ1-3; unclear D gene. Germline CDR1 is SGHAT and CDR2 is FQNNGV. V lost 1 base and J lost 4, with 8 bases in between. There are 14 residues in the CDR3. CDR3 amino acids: CASSLARSGNTIYF. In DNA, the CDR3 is TGTGCCAGCAGCTTAGCCAGATCCGGAAACACCATATATTTT.

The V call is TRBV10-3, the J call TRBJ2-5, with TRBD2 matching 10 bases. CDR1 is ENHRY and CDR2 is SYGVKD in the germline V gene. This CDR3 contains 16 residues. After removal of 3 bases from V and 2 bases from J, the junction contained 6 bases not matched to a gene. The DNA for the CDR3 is TGTGCCATCAGTGAACTAGCGGGGTTGAGACAAGAGACCCAGTACTTC. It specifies CAISELAGLRQETQYF.

The CDR3 loop reads CASRPSSGANVLTF. In DNA, the CDR3 is TGTGCCAGCAGGCCCAGCTCTGGGGCCAACGTCCTGACTTTC. The V and J genes are TRBV6-5 and TRBJ2-6; no firm D call. The CDR3 totals 14 residues. Germline V CDR1 and CDR2: MNHEY, SVGAGI. V was clipped by 6 bases and J by 0 bases, with 6 bases between them.